Each of the 29 T cell receptor beta chains below was sequenced from the same sample in a study of T cells in AML relapse after transplant. Instead of multiplex PCR, a modified RACE PCR amplified TCR alpha and beta from RNA. TCRdb fed the PCR reads into MiXCR, producing one record per CDR3 protein. In the table there are 800 to 1,100 distinct CDR3 sequences, 19% of which are singletons. Sequencing was done on a sample of bone marrow. Receptors were obtained from a human donor in good health.

This chain uses TRBV5-1 with TRBJ2-1; 10 bases map to TRBD1. Trimming removed 4 bases from V and 7 bases from J; junction bases left unmatched: 8. The germline V gene encodes CDR1 SGHRS and CDR2 YFSETQ. This CDR3 spans 15 amino acids. CDR3 coding DNA: TGCGCCAGCAGCGCCCCGGGACAGGGGAGGAATGAGCAGTTCTTC. Its protein is CASSAPGQGRNEQFF. The whole variable domain, remainder taken from reference TRBV5-1 and TRBJ2-1, is KAGVTQTPRYLIKTRGQQVTLSCSPISGHRSVSWYQQTPGQGLQFLFEYFSETQRNKGNFPGRFSGRQFSNSRSEMNVSTLELGDSALYLCASSAPGQGRNEQFFGPGTRLTVL.

By share, this clonotype counts as medium-sized. This chain uses TRBV27 with TRBJ2-6; no reliable D call. CDR3 size: 17 residues. Trimming removed 5 bases from V and 0 bases from J, with 14 bases in between. Germline CDR1 MNHEY, CDR2 SMNVEV (reference sequence). Here the CDR3 DNA reads TGTGCCAGCAGTCCGTCAGGACCGATCTCTGGGGCCAACGTCCTGACTTTC. This translates into CASSPSGPISGANVLTF.

Relative to its sample, this clonotype is medium-sized (0.01 to 0.1%). The V call is TRBV5-6, the J call TRBJ2-7, with 7 bases that match TRBD2. Unmatched junction bases numbered 2, after V lost 2 bases and J lost 0 bases. CDR3 length: 14 amino acids. Germline values: CDR1 SGHDT, CDR2 YYEEEE. The CDR3 nucleotides read TGTGCCAGCAGCTTTGGGGGGGGCTCCTACGAGCAGTACTTC. Its protein is CASSFGGGSYEQYF.

The gene calls are TRBV18 and TRBJ1-4; 10 bases are a match to TRBD1. The CDR3 extends over 14 amino acids. V was pared by 5 bases and J by 6 bases, with 3 bases of the junction left unmatched. Germline CDR1 and CDR2: KGHSH and LQKENI. This chain's CDR3 is CASSSGTGDEKLFF. CDR3 DNA sequence: TGTGCCAGCTCATCCGGGACAGGGGATGAAAAACTGTTTTTT.

This clonotype is deemed medium-sized. The chain has TRBV7-2 and TRBJ1-3; TRBD1 is a possible D gene (5 bases). Trimming cost V 5 bases and J 4 bases, with 15 bases left between them. CDR1 and CDR2 (germline): SGHTA, FQGNSA. This CDR3 contains 15 residues. The CDR3 sequence: CASSPGGGQGNTIYF. The CDR3 nucleotides are TGTGCCAGCAGCCCCGGCGGGGGTCAGGGAAACACCATATATTTT.

The rearrangement uses TRBV10-3 and TRBJ2-5, with 9 bases aligning to TRBD2. CDR1 and CDR2 (germline): ENHRY, SYGVKD. Germline trimming cut 6 bases from V and 1 base from J; bases unmatched to any gene: 3. This CDR3 comprises 14 residues. CDR3 bases: TGTGCCATCAGGGCGGGAGGGGGCCAAGAGACCCAGTACTTC. Translation gives CAIRAGGGQETQYF.

By proportion, this clonotype is medium-sized. CDR3 nucleotide sequence: TGTGCCACCAGCAGAGATCCGGGACAGGGTGTCCACGAGCAGTACTTC. It translates to CATSRDPGQGVHEQYF. The chain links TRBV15 to TRBJ2-7, with TRBD1 matching 9 bases. V dropped 0 bases and J dropped 5; count of bases not matched to a gene: 8. Looked up from germline, CDR1 is LNHNV and CDR2 is YYDKDF (reference sequence). The CDR3 runs 16 residues.

This clonotype is labeled as large. The chain couples TRBV5-1 to TRBJ1-1; tentatively, D is TRBD1 (5 bases). The CDR3 extends over 14 amino acids. Trimming left V 7 bases short and J 1 base short, with 14 bases between. CDR1 and CDR2 from the germline V gene are SGHRS and YFSETQ. The chain's CDR3 is CASGRGPPNTEAFF. The CDR3 DNA is TGCGCCAGCGGCCGGGGACCACCGAACACTGAAGCTTTCTTT.

This clonotype rates as large. This chain links TRBV6-5 with TRBJ1-5; D remains ambiguous. This CDR3 has 13 amino acids. Trimming removed 5 bases from V and 0 bases from J, with 5 bases in between. CDR1 is MNHEY, CDR2 SVGAGI, per germline. CDR3 sequence reads: CASSGSSNQPQHF. DNA for the CDR3: TGTGCCAGCAGTGGCAGTAGCAATCAGCCCCAGCATTTT.

This clonotype is large in the sample. The chain carries TRBV28 and TRBJ2-7; D unresolved. Trimming took off 10 bases at V and 0 bases at J, with 10 bases between the two ends. The CDR3 covers 12 residues. The germline CDR1 and CDR2 sequences are MDHEN and SYDVKM. The CDR3 DNA is TGTGCCACCACATCGAGCTCCTACGAGCAGTACTTC. Protein sequence: CATTSSSYEQYF.

This clonotype is classed as medium-sized. The chain uses TRBV7-9 and TRBJ1-2; TRBD1 might be the D (5 bases). Trimming took 3 bases from V and 2 from J, leaving 16 bases between them. The germline V gene has CDR1 SEHNR and CDR2 FQNEAQ (reference sequence). The CDR3 extends over 16 amino acids. The CDR3 DNA reads as TGTGCCAGCAGCTTGAAAATCATCCGGGACAACTATGGCTACACCTTC. It encodes CASSLKIIRDNYGYTF. Complete variable domain (other parts from reference TRBV7-9 and TRBJ1-2): DTGVSQNPRHKITKRGQNVTFRCDPISEHNRLYWYRQTLGQGPEFLTYFQNEAQLEKSRLLSDRFSAERPKGSFSTLEIQRTEQGDSAMYLCASSLKIIRDNYGYTFGSGTRLTVV.

This clonotype ranks as medium-sized. The chain has TRBV19 and TRBJ2-4; D gene ambiguous. The CDR3 has 14 residues. The germline gives CDR1 LNHDA, CDR2 SQIVND (reference sequence). Trimming pared 4 bases from V and 0 bases from J, leaving 7 bases between. The CDR3 nucleotides read TGTGCCAGTAGTACGGTGGGAGCCAAAAACATTCAGTACTTC. Protein: CASSTVGAKNIQYF.

The chain uses TRBV14 and TRBJ1-1, with unresolved D. V lost 2 bases and J lost 1, with 5 bases in between. CDR3 length: 13 residues. The germline CDR1 and CDR2 sequences are SGHDN and FVKESK. CDR3 in DNA: TGTGCCAGCAGCCAATGGGGGAACACTGAAGCTTTCTTT. Its translation is CASSQWGNTEAFF.

This clonotype showed up just once. The chain is built from TRBV4-2 and TRBJ1-5; 12 bases are a match to TRBD1. The V gene's germline CDR1 is LGHNA and CDR2 YNFKEQ. J lost 1 base, V lost 2 bases, and 15 bases had no gene match. The CDR3 extends over 21 amino acids. Here the CDR3 reads CASSQSPGRGQGARSNQPQHF. The CDR3 DNA is TGTGCCAGCAGCCAATCCCCTGGGCGGGGACAGGGGGCGCGCAGCAATCAGCCCCAGCATTTT.

This clonotype is medium-sized (0.01 to 0.1%). The chain carries TRBV5-1 and TRBJ2-2; no reliable D call. Trimming pared 4 bases from V and 6 bases from J, leaving 10 bases between. From germline, CDR1 is SGHRS and CDR2 YFSETQ. This CDR3 spans 13 amino acids. The CDR3 protein is CASSPDAAGELFF. CDR3 coding DNA: TGCGCCAGCAGCCCCGATGCCGCCGGGGAGCTGTTTTTT.

By sample fraction, this clonotype is medium-sized. This chain links TRBV3-1 with TRBJ2-7; a weak D match, TRBD2 (6 bases). Germline lookup yields CDR1 LGHDT and CDR2 YNNKEL (reference sequence). V lost 4 bases and J 1 base, leaving 8 bases between the germline ends. This CDR3 is built from 13 residues. CDR3 nucleotide sequence: TGTGCCAGCAGCCCCGCGGGGTCCTACGAGCAGTACTTC. Encoded protein: CASSPAGSYEQYF.

This clonotype is classed as large. V and J are TRBV6-2 or TRBV6-3 and TRBJ2-7; D uncertain. CDR3 size: 11 residues. Germline V gives CDR1 MNHEY, CDR2 SVGEGT. Trimming left V 4 bases short and J 7 bases short, with 8 bases between. The CDR3 bases are TGTGCCAGCAGTTCGCCAAGGGAGCAGTACGTC. As protein: CASSSPREQYV.

This clonotype is medium-sized (0.01 to 0.1%). V usage is TRBV28 and J usage is TRBJ2-6, with a possible D match to TRBD2 (5 bases). This CDR3 contains 15 residues. V gave up 6 bases and J gave up 1 base, with 10 bases separating them. CDR1 and CDR2 (germline): MDHEN, SYDVKM. The CDR3 loop reads CASSTRGSGANVLTF. The DNA for the CDR3 is TGTGCCAGCAGCACCCGGGGTTCTGGGGCCAACGTCCTGACTTTC. Looking up the rest from reference TRBV28 and TRBJ2-6 gives the full variable domain: DVKVTQSSRYLVKRTGEKVFLECVQDMDHENMFWYRQDPGLGLRLIYFSYDVKMKEKGDIPEGYSVSREKKERFSLILESASTNQTSMYLCASSTRGSGANVLTFGAGSRLTVL.

This clonotype is judged medium-sized. CDR3 nucleotides: TGTGCCAGCAGCCAGCAAAGCACTAGCCGAGAGACCCAGTACTTC. This codes for CASSQQSTSRETQYF. The rearrangement joins TRBV3-1 to TRBJ2-5, with a possible D match to TRBD2 (6 bases). CDR1 is LGHDT, CDR2 YNNKEL, per germline (reference sequence). V gave up 3 bases and J gave up 4 bases, with 15 bases separating them. The CDR3 runs to 15 residues.

In its sample, this clonotype is medium-sized. This chain connects TRBV10-3 to TRBJ1-2; TRBD1 is a possible D gene (5 bases). This CDR3 is 11 amino acids long. Germline CDR1 reads ENHRY; CDR2 reads SYGVKD. The V end was cut by 4 bases, the J end by 11 bases, with 11 bases between. The CDR3 DNA follows: TGTGCCATCAGTGGCGCAGGGAGGTACACCTTC. Translation: CAISGAGRYTF.

In its sample, this clonotype was seen a few times. This may be a read error: a much more frequent sequence differs by one nucleotide. V and J are TRBV19 and TRBJ1-6; D gene uncertain. Per germline, CDR1 LNHDA and CDR2 SQIVND (reference sequence). There are 15 residues in the CDR3. CDR3: CVSRAESSYNSPLHF. The CDR3 DNA reads as TGTGTCAGTAGGGCGGAGAGCTCCTATAATTCACCCCTCCACTTT.

This clonotype occurred a few times. This rearrangement joins TRBV20-1 to TRBJ1-2, with D possibly being TRBD1 (5 bases). Trimming took 4 bases from V and 0 from J, leaving 9 bases between them. The CDR3 runs 13 residues. Germline assignment: CDR1 DFQATT and CDR2 SNEGSKA (reference sequence). The CDR3 sequence is CSAMKGTNYGYTF. DNA of the CDR3: TGCAGTGCTATGAAGGGGACTAACTATGGCTACACCTTC.

In its sample, this clonotype ranks as medium-sized. The CDR3 reads CASSAPGLAGVGDTQYF. In nucleotides, the CDR3 is TGTGCCAGTAGTGCTCCGGGACTAGCGGGAGTTGGCGATACGCAGTATTTT. This chain joins TRBV19 and TRBJ2-3, with 14 positions matching TRBD2. V was clipped by 5 bases and J by 6 bases; unmatched bases: 10. The CDR3 loop spans 17 amino acids. The germline V gene has CDR1 LNHDA and CDR2 SQIVND (reference sequence).

Relative to its sample, this clonotype is large. V gene TRBV28 combines with J gene TRBJ2-7; tentative D call: TRBD2 (6 bases). CDR1 and CDR2 from the germline V gene are MDHEN and SYDVKM. This CDR3 is 14 amino acids long. The V gene lost 7 bases and the J gene lost 2 bases, with 15 bases spanning the gap. As DNA, the CDR3 is TGTGCCAGCATACCAGCGGGCCCAGCCTACGAGCAGTACTTC. Protein product: CASIPAGPAYEQYF.

The gene calls are TRBV18 and TRBJ2-3; TRBD2 matches at 10 bases. Germline-derived CDR1 and CDR2 are KGHSH and LQKENI. With 4 bases clipped from V and 4 bases from J, the junction kept 11 bases outside the gene matches. This CDR3 spans 17 amino acids. CDR3 DNA: TGTGCCAGCTCACGTTCTAGCGGGGGTAAAGTTCCAGATACGCAGTATTTT. It yields the protein CASSRSSGGKVPDTQYF.

Relative to its sample, this clonotype is medium-sized. The chain employs TRBV15 and TRBJ1-5, with 10 bases lining up with TRBD1. This CDR3 region has 17 residues. Germline CDR1 and CDR2: LNHNV and YYDKDF (reference sequence). V lost 3 bases, J lost 7 bases, and 12 bases stayed unmatched. CDR3 residues: CATSREPGTGVRQPQHF. The CDR3 DNA is TGTGCCACCAGCAGGGAACCCGGGACAGGGGTCCGGCAGCCCCAGCATTTT.

In regard to this clonotype: A read error may explain this, as a much larger clone is one base away. The chain is built from TRBV18 and TRBJ2-7, with D unresolved. CDR1 and CDR2 (germline): KGHSH, LQKENI. The V and J ends lost 3 bases and 3 bases respectively, with 9 bases between them. This CDR3 contains 13 residues. The CDR3 sequence is CASSPDPGYEQYF. CDR3 nucleotides: TGTGCCAGCTCACCGGACCCTGGCTACGAGCAGTACTTC.

Judged by abundance, this clonotype is medium-sized. The chain employs TRBV5-1 and TRBJ2-1; maybe TRBD2 (12 bases). Trimming removed 4 bases at V and 7 bases at J, with 30 bases between. Germline V gene lookup returns CDR1 SGHRS and CDR2 YFSETQ. The CDR3 length is 19 residues. The CDR3 reads CASSPRGQGALAGGNEQFF. The CDR3 DNA reads TGCGCCAGCAGCCCCCGCGGACAGGGGGCACTAGCGGGAGGTAATGAGCAGTTCTTC.

This clonotype was found a few times. Relative to the germline gene, one junction end is altered; a read error may explain this. V is TRBV24-1 and J is TRBJ2-3; D is possibly TRBD2 (6 bases). Germline CDR1 and CDR2: KGHDR and SFDVKD. The CDR3 covers 15 residues. The CDR3 reads CASSEVEGSTDTQYF. In DNA form, the CDR3 reads TGTGCCAGCAGTGAAGTGGAGGGGAGCACAGATACGCAGTATTTT.